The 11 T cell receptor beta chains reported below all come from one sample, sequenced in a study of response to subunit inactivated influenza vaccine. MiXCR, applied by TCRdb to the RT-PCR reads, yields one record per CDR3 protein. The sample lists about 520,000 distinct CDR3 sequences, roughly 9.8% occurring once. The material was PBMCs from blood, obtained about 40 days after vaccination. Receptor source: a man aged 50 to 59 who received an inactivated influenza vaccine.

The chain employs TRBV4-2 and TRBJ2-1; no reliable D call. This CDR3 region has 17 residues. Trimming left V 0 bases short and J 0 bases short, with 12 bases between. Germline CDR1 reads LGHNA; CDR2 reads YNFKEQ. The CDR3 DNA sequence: TGTGCCAGCAGCCAAGATCTGCGGCTCTACTCCTACAATGAGCAGTTCTTC. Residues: CASSQDLRLYSYNEQFF.

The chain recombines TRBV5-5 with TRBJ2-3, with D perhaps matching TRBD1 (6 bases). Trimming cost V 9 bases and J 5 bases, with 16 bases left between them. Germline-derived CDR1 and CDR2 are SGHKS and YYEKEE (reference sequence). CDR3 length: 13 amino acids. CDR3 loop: CATTQGVKDTQYF. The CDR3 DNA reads TGTGCCACTACACAGGGAGTCAAAGATACGCAGTATTTT.

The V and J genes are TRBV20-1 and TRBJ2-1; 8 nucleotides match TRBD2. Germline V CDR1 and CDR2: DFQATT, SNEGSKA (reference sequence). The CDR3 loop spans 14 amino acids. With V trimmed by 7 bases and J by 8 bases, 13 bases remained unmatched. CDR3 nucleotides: TGCAGTGTCTTCGGGAGACTAGCGCAGTATGAGCAGTTCTTC. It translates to CSVFGRLAQYEQFF.

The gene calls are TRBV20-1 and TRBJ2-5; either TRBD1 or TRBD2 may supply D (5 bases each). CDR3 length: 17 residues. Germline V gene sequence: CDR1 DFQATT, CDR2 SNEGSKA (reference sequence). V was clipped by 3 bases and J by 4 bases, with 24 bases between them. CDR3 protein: CSASKGRSGPPGETQYF. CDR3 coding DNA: TGCAGTGCTAGCAAAGGCCGCTCGGGGCCTCCGGGAGAGACCCAGTACTTC.

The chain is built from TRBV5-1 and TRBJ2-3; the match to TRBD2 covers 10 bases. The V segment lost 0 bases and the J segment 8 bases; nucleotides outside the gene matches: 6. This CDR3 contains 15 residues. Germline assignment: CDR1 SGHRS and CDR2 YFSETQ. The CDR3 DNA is TGCGCCAGCAGCTTGGCTAGCGGGAGTTTTAGTACGCAGTATTTT. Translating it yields CASSLASGSFSTQYF.

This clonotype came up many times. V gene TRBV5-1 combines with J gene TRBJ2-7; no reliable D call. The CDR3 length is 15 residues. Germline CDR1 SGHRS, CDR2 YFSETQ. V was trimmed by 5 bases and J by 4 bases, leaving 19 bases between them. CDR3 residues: CASSQASLGPYEQYF. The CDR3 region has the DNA TGCGCCAGCAGTCAGGCCTCCCTCGGCCCTTACGAGCAGTACTTC. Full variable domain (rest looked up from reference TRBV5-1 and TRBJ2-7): KAGVTQTPRYLIKTRGQQVTLSCSPISGHRSVSWYQQTPGQGLQFLFEYFSETQRNKGNFPGRFSGRQFSNSRSEMNVSTLELGDSALYLCASSQASLGPYEQYFGPGTRLTVT.

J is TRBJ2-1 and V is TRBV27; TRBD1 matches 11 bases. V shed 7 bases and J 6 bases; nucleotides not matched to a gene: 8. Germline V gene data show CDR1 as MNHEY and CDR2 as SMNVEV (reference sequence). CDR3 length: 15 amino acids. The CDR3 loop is CASTPSGTGGNEQFF. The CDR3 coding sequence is TGTGCCAGCACCCCAAGCGGGACAGGGGGCAATGAGCAGTTCTTC.

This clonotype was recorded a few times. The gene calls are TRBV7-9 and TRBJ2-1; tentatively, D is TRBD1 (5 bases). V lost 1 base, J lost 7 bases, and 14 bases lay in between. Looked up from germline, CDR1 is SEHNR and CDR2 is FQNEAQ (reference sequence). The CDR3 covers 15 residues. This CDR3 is CASSLVTGARNEQFF. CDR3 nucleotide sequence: TGTGCCAGCAGCTTAGTGACTGGGGCTCGGAATGAGCAGTTCTTC. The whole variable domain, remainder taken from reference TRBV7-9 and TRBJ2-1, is DTGVSQNPRHKITKRGQNVTFRCDPISEHNRLYWYRQTLGQGPEFLTYFQNEAQLEKSRLLSDRFSAERPKGSFSTLEIQRTEQGDSAMYLCASSLVTGARNEQFFGPGTRLTVL.

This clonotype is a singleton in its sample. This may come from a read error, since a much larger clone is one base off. CDR3 loop: CASTEWAGELFF. Written as DNA, the CDR3 is TGTGCCAGCACTGAATGGGCCGGGGAGCTGTTTTTT. The genes are TRBV28 and TRBJ2-2; D remains ambiguous. V was shortened by 7 bases and J by 6 bases, with 9 bases between the two germline ends. This CDR3 contains 12 residues. Looked up from germline, CDR1 is MDHEN and CDR2 is SYDVKM.

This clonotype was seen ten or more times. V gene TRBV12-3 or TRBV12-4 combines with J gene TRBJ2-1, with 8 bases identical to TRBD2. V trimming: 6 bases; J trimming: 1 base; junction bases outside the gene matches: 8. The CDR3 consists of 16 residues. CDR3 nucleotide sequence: TGTGCCAGCAGGCCGGGACTAGTCGGATCCTACAATGAGCAGTTCTTC. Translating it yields CASRPGLVGSYNEQFF.

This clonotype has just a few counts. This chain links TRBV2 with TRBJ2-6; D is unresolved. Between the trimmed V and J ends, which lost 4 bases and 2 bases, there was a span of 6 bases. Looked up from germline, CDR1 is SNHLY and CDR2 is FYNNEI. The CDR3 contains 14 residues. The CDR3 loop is CASSGRTGANVLTF. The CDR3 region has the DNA TGTGCCAGCAGTGGGCGAACTGGGGCCAACGTCCTGACTTTC.